This T cell receptor beta chain was documented in a study of OX40 agonist ivuxolimab in advanced cancers. The wider study: An agonistic human IgG2 monoclonal antibody against OX40 (CD134) was given. Whole-study findings and limits: Relatively little clonal expansion, among the lowest observed, appeared in partial responders at 0.1-3.0 mg/kg. In the 0.1 to 3.0 mg/kg range, CD4+ and CD8+ blood T cells had expanded clonally by week 6.

Autoimmune disease history or systemic immunosuppression disqualified patients. This clone was found once. Its antigen is unknown. The identical CDR3 is also encoded by other nucleotide sequences in the sample. Here immunoSEQ multiplex PCR was the method, and the copy in TCRdb shows in-frame clones only, minus some. The sample holds approximately 17,000 clones, around 70% seen once. The receptor comes from an adult with an advanced solid tumor such as melanoma, head and neck, liver or kidney cancer. The specimen was CD4+ or CD8+ T cells sorted from blood, collected in a trial of the OX40 agonist ivuxolimab.

This CDR3 reads CASSLWSGGGNEQFF. CDR3 coding DNA: TGTGCCAGCAGTTTATGGAGCGGAGGGGGCAATGAGCAGTTCTTC. This chain joins TRBV27 and TRBJ2-1; tentatively, D is TRBD1 or TRBD2 (6 bases each). With 1 base removed from V and 6 bases from J, the gap between germline ends came to 13 bases. This CDR3 is 15 amino acids long. Germline lookup yields CDR1 MNHEY and CDR2 SMNVEV (reference sequence).